The 26 T cell receptor beta chains in this list originate from one sample, sequenced in a study of radiation and T cells in renal cell carcinoma. Repertoires were generated with immunoSEQ multiplex PCR, while TCRdb's copy carries only in-frame clones and drops some. The sample has 13,000 to 15,000 clones, 62% seen once. Noted treatment: treatment-naive control, cytoreductive nephrectomy. The sequencing here drew on tumor tissue, taken from a patient whose treatment was nephrectomy without radiotherapy. The receptors stem from a man aged 60 to 75 with renal cell carcinoma.

V gene TRBV2 combines with J gene TRBJ1-1, with D possibly matching TRBD1 (5 bases). In germline, CDR1 is SNHLY, CDR2 FYNNEI. V was clipped by 8 bases and J by 6 bases, with 13 bases between them. This CDR3 comprises 12 residues. The CDR3 region has the DNA TGTGCCAGCGGGGGGGGTGCCGCTGAAGCTTTCTTT. Translating it yields CASGGGAAEAFF.

J is TRBJ1-2 and V is TRBV2; the match to TRBD1 covers 8 bases. The germline V gene encodes CDR1 SNHLY and CDR2 FYNNEI. This CDR3 spans 15 amino acids. V shed 4 bases, J shed 3 bases, and the junction held 7 bases outside the gene matches. The CDR3, as DNA: TGTGCCAGCAGTGGTGGACAGGGAGGTGACTATGGCTACACCTTC. It codes for CASSGGQGGDYGYTF.

This chain connects TRBV30 to TRBJ2-7; tentatively, D is TRBD1 or TRBD2 (5 bases each). The CDR3 runs to 14 residues. Trimming left V 3 bases short and J 3 bases short, with 15 bases between. Germline V gene sequence: CDR1 GTSNPN, CDR2 SVGIG (reference sequence). In DNA, the CDR3 is TGTGCCTGGAGGGGGACGGATAACTTCTACGAGCAGTACTTC. It translates to CAWRGTDNFYEQYF.

The rearrangement links TRBV6-5 to TRBJ2-7, with D maybe TRBD1 (5 bases). V lost 1 base and J lost 2, with 15 bases in between. This CDR3 has 16 residues. Germline V gives CDR1 MNHEY, CDR2 SVGAGI. The CDR3 DNA reads TGTGCCAGCAGTTACTACACTCCGACAGCTACCTACGAGCAGTACTTC. Its protein is CASSYYTPTATYEQYF.

The CDR3 region is CASSPGGGSTEAFF. The CDR3 bases are TGTGCCAGCAGCCCCGGGGGCGGATCCACTGAAGCTTTCTTT. This chain connects TRBV7-9 to TRBJ1-1; TRBD1 is a possible D gene (6 bases). The germline gives CDR1 SEHNR, CDR2 FQNEAQ (reference sequence). V was trimmed by 5 bases and J by 4 bases, leaving 14 bases between them. This CDR3 region has 14 residues.

The chain recombines TRBV9 with TRBJ2-1, with 9 bases that match TRBD1. The CDR3 has 20 residues. V lost 0 bases, J lost 0 bases, and 13 bases stayed unmatched. The germline CDR1 and CDR2 sequences are SGDLS and YYNGEE. The CDR3 region has the DNA TGTGCCAGCAGCGTAGAAACAGGGGGCCGGGTCCCGAGCTCCTACAATGAGCAGTTCTTC. It encodes CASSVETGGRVPSSYNEQFF.

The chain is built from TRBV20-1 and TRBJ2-1; the match to TRBD2 covers 8 bases. The CDR3 consists of 11 residues. Trimming cost V 5 bases and J 12 bases; bases outside gene matches: 6. Germline V CDR1 and CDR2: DFQATT, SNEGSKA (reference sequence). CDR3 bases: TGCAGTGCTGGGATTAGCGGGGTGCAGTTCTTC. This encodes CSAGISGVQFF.

The gene calls are TRBV18 and TRBJ1-4, with D maybe TRBD1 (6 bases). The CDR3 contains 15 residues. Germline loops: CDR1 KGHSH, CDR2 LQKENI. The germline V and J ends were trimmed by 5 bases and 7 bases, with 17 bases remaining between them. In DNA, the CDR3 is TGTGCCAGCTCATTACAGGGATCGCAGGGTGAAAAACTGTTTTTT. This encodes CASSLQGSQGEKLFF.

V usage is TRBV5-1 and J usage is TRBJ1-4; D is unresolved. The CDR3 loop spans 15 amino acids. V was cut by 5 bases and J by 5 bases, with 16 bases left in between. The V gene's germline CDR1 is SGHRS and CDR2 YFSETQ. The CDR3: CASSPIGAGNEKLFF. The CDR3, as DNA: TGCGCCAGCAGTCCTATTGGAGCGGGAAATGAAAAACTGTTTTTT. Full variable domain (rest looked up from reference TRBV5-1 and TRBJ1-4): KAGVTQTPRYLIKTRGQQVTLSCSPISGHRSVSWYQQTPGQGLQFLFEYFSETQRNKGNFPGRFSGRQFSNSRSEMNVSTLELGDSALYLCASSPIGAGNEKLFFGSGTQLSVL.

V usage is TRBV2 and J usage is TRBJ2-1; 11 bases agree with TRBD2. The CDR3 consists of 16 residues. Germline V gene sequence: CDR1 SNHLY, CDR2 FYNNEI. V lost 5 bases, J lost 1 base, and 4 bases stayed unmatched. Here the CDR3 reads CASSPTSGGSYNEQFF. In DNA, the CDR3 is TGTGCCAGCAGTCCTACTAGCGGGGGATCCTACAATGAGCAGTTCTTC. The whole variable domain, remainder taken from reference TRBV2 and TRBJ2-1, is EPEVTQTPSHQVTQMGQEVILRCVPISNHLYFYWYRQILGQKVEFLVSFYNNEISEKSEIFDDQFSVERPDGSNFTLKIRSTKLEDSAMYFCASSPTSGGSYNEQFFGPGTRLTVL.

This chain uses TRBV15 with TRBJ2-3, with 10 bases that match TRBD2. This CDR3 is built from 23 residues. Germline V CDR1 and CDR2: LNHNV, YYDKDF (reference sequence). V gave up 0 bases and J gave up 2 bases; unmatched junction bases: 23. DNA for the CDR3: TGTGCCACCAGCAGAGATCATTTGATGCTAGCGGGGGCCCCGTCTTCGAACACAGATACGCAGTATTTT. Residues: CATSRDHLMLAGAPSSNTDTQYF.

The chain uses TRBV7-2 and TRBJ2-1; D not certain. The germline gives CDR1 SGHTA, CDR2 FQGNSA. V lost 1 base and J lost 4, with 8 bases in between. This CDR3 is 14 amino acids long. Here the CDR3 reads CASSLVGQYNEQFF. The CDR3 nucleotides read TGTGCCAGCAGCTTAGTCGGTCAGTACAATGAGCAGTTCTTC.

The chain couples TRBV5-1 to TRBJ2-1; TRBD1 aligns across 10 bases. V shed 7 bases, J shed 8 bases, and the junction held 12 bases outside the gene matches. Germline V gene data show CDR1 as SGHRS and CDR2 as YFSETQ. CDR3 length: 15 amino acids. The CDR3 DNA reads TGCGCCAGCGGCCGGGCCGGGACAGGGGTCGATGAGCAGTTCTTC. This translates into CASGRAGTGVDEQFF.

The chain has TRBV5-4 and TRBJ2-3; D remains ambiguous. The CDR3 spans 13 residues. Germline CDR1 is SGHNT and CDR2 is YYREEE (reference sequence). V shed 7 bases and J shed 3 bases, with 12 bases lying between them. The CDR3 spells CASHAEITDTQYF. Here the CDR3 DNA reads TGTGCCAGCCACGCCGAGATTACAGATACGCAGTATTTT.

The chain recombines TRBV10-3 with TRBJ1-4, with D possibly being TRBD1 (5 bases). With 0 bases removed from V and 8 bases from J, the gap between germline ends came to 13 bases. The CDR3 is made up of 15 amino acids. Per germline, CDR1 ENHRY and CDR2 SYGVKD. The CDR3 region has the DNA TGTGCCATCAGTGAGTCCGCAGGGAATGGGGAAAAACTGTTTTTT. It encodes CAISESAGNGEKLFF.

The chain has TRBV5-1 and TRBJ2-1; 9 bases are shared with TRBD1. Germline loops: CDR1 SGHRS, CDR2 YFSETQ. The CDR3 loop spans 14 amino acids. The trim removed 5 bases at V and 5 bases at J, leaving 5 bases unmatched. This CDR3 reads CASRIQGADNEQFF. In nucleotides, the CDR3 is TGCGCCAGCAGAATACAGGGGGCGGACAATGAGCAGTTCTTC.

The chain uses TRBV9 and TRBJ1-6; D is possibly TRBD1 (5 bases). Trimming took 4 bases from V and 8 from J, leaving 16 bases between them. The CDR3 extends over 15 amino acids. CDR1 and CDR2 (germline): SGDLS, YYNGEE. Written as DNA, the CDR3 is TGTGCCAGCAGCCCCTCTGGGAGGGGTTATTCACCCCTCCACTTT. This gives the protein CASSPSGRGYSPLHF. Looking up the rest from reference TRBV9 and TRBJ1-6 gives the full variable domain: DSGVTQTPKHLITATGQRVTLRCSPRSGDLSVYWYQQSLDQGLQFLIQYYNGEERAKGNILERFSAQQFPDLHSELNLSSLELGDSALYFCASSPSGRGYSPLHFGNGTRLTVT.

This chain links TRBV5-1 with TRBJ2-7; D is unresolved. Germline-derived CDR1 and CDR2 are SGHRS and YFSETQ. With 1 base removed from V and 4 bases from J, the gap between germline ends came to 3 bases. The CDR3 extends over 11 amino acids. The CDR3: CASSLYYEQYF. CDR3 nucleotides: TGCGCCAGCAGCTTGTATTACGAGCAGTACTTC.

The V and J genes are TRBV28 and TRBJ2-7; TRBD1 agrees at 9 bases. The CDR3 has 14 amino acids. Trimming removed 3 bases from V and 2 bases from J; junction bases left unmatched: 2. Germline V gene data show CDR1 as MDHEN and CDR2 as SYDVKM. The CDR3 loop is CASSFGDRAYEQYF. CDR3 bases: TGTGCCAGCAGTTTCGGGGACAGGGCCTACGAGCAGTACTTC.

The genes are TRBV15 and TRBJ2-2, with D perhaps matching TRBD1 or TRBD2 (5 bases each). The CDR3 spans 19 residues. Germline loops: CDR1 LNHNV, CDR2 YYDKDF (reference sequence). V was pared by 0 bases and J by 4 bases, with 21 bases between. In DNA form, the CDR3 reads TGTGCCACCAGCAGAGATAGGGGTTTTGGTGGGAGTGGCACCGGGGAGCTGTTTTTT. Encoded protein: CATSRDRGFGGSGTGELFF.

CDR3 sequence reads: CASSAGRAARDTQYF. CDR3 in DNA: TGTGCCAGCAGTGCCGGACGGGCGGCTCGGGATACGCAGTATTTT. The chain couples TRBV2 to TRBJ2-3; D call uncertain. Germline lookup yields CDR1 SNHLY and CDR2 FYNNEI. V lost 4 bases and J 6 bases, leaving 17 bases between the germline ends. This CDR3 has 15 residues.

This clone came up a few times. This rearrangement joins TRBV5-6 to TRBJ2-7; no firm D call. The germline V and J ends were trimmed by 0 bases and 6 bases, with 4 bases remaining between them. The CDR3 spans 11 residues. Germline CDR1 and CDR2: SGHDT and YYEEEE. CDR3 DNA sequence: TGTGCCAGCAGCTTGGGGATCGAGCAGTACTTC. As protein: CASSLGIEQYF.

Concerning this clone itself: This CDR3 is also generated by other DNA sequences in the sample. The V and J genes are TRBV19 and TRBJ1-5; D not certain. The CDR3 is made up of 15 amino acids. Trimming removed 3 bases at V and 2 bases at J, with 11 bases between. The V gene's germline CDR1 is LNHDA and CDR2 SQIVND (reference sequence). Written as DNA, the CDR3 is TGTGCCAGTAGTATCCGGGGATCAGGCAATCAGCCCCAGCATTTT. Protein sequence: CASSIRGSGNQPQHF.

This clone was seen a few times. This chain connects TRBV2 to TRBJ1-1; D unclear. Trimming left V 7 bases short and J 4 bases short, with 13 bases between. This CDR3 has 13 amino acids. Looked up from germline, CDR1 is SNHLY and CDR2 is FYNNEI. Here the CDR3 DNA reads TGTGCCAGCACAGTTGGTGTGGGCACTGAAGCTTTCTTT. Protein: CASTVGVGTEAFF. Using reference TRBV2 and TRBJ1-1 for the parts outside the CDR3, the full variable domain is EPEVTQTPSHQVTQMGQEVILRCVPISNHLYFYWYRQILGQKVEFLVSFYNNEISEKSEIFDDQFSVERPDGSNFTLKIRSTKLEDSAMYFCASTVGVGTEAFFGQGTRLTVV.

J is TRBJ1-1 and V is TRBV9; D gene uncertain. The CDR3 is made up of 13 amino acids. Germline V gene lookup returns CDR1 SGDLS and CDR2 YYNGEE. Trimming removed 0 bases at V and 4 bases at J, with 7 bases between. CDR3 in amino acids: CASSVAPTTEAFF. CDR3 sequence (DNA): TGTGCCAGCAGCGTAGCCCCAACCACTGAAGCTTTCTTT.

The chain uses TRBV18 and TRBJ2-1; no clear D. Per germline, CDR1 KGHSH and CDR2 LQKENI. The V gene lost 3 bases and the J gene lost 7 bases, with 10 bases spanning the gap. The CDR3 spans 13 residues. CDR3 residues: CASSPSLDNEQFF. The CDR3 nucleotides are TGTGCCAGCTCACCTTCGCTAGATAATGAGCAGTTCTTC.